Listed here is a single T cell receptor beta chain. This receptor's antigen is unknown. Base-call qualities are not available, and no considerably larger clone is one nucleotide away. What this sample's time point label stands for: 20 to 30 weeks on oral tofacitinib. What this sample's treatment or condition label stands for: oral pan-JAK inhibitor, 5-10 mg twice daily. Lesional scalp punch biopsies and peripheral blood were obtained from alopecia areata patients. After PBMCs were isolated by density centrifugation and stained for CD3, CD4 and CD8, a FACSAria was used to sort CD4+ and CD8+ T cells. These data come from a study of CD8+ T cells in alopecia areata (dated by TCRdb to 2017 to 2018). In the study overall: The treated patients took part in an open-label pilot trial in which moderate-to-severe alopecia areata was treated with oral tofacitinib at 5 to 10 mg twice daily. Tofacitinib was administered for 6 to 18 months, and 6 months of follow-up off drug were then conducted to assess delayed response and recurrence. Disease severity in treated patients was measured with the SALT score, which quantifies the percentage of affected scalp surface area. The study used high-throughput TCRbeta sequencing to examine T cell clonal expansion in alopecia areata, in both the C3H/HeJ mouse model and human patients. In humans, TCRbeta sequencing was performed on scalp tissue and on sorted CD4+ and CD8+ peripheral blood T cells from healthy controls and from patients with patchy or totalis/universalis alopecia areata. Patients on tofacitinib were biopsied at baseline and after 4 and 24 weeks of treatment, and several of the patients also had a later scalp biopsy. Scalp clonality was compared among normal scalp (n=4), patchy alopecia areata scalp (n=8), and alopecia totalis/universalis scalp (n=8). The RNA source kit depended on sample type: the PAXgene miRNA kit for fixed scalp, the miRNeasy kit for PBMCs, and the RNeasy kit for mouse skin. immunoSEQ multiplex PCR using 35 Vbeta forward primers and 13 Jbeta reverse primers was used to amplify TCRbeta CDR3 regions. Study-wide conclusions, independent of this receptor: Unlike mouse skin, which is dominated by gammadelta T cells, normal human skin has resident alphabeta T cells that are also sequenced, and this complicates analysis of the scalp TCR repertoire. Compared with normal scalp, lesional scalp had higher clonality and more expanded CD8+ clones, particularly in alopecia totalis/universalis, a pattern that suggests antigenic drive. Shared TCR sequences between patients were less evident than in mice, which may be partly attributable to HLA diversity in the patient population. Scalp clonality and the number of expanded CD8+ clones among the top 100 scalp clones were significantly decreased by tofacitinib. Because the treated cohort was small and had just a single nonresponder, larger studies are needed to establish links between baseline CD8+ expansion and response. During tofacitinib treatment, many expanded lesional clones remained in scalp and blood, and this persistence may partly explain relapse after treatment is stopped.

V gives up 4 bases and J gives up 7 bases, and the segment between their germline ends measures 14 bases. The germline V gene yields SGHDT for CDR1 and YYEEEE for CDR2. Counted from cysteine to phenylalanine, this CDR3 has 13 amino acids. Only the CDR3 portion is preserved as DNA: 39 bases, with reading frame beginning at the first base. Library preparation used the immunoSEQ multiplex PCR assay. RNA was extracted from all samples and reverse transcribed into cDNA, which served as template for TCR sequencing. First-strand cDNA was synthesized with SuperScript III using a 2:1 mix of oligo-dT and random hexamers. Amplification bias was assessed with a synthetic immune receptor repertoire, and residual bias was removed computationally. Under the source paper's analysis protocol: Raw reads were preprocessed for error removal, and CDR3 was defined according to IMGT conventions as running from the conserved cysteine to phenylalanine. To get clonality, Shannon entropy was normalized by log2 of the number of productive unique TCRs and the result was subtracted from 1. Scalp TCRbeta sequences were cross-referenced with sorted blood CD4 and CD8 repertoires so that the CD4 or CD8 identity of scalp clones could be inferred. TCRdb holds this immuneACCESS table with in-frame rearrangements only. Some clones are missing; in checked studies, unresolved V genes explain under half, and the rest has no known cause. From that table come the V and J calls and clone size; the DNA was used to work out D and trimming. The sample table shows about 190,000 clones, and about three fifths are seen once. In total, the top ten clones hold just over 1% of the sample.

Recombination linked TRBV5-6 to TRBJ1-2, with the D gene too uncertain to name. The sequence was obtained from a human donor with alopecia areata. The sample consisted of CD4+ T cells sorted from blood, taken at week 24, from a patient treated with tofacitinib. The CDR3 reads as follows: CASSLAGFSGYTF. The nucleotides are TGTGCCAGCAGCCTAGCGGGTTTCAGTGGCTACACCTTC.